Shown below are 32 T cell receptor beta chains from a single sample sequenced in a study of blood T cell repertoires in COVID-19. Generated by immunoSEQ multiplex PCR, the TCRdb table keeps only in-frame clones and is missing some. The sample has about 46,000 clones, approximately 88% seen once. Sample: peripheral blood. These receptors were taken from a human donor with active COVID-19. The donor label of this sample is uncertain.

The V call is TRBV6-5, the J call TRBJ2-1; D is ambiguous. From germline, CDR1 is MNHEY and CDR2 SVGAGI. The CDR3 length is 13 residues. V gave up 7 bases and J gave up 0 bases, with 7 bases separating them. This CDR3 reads CASNGPSYNEQFF. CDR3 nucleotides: TGTGCCAGCAACGGTCCCTCCTACAATGAGCAGTTCTTC.

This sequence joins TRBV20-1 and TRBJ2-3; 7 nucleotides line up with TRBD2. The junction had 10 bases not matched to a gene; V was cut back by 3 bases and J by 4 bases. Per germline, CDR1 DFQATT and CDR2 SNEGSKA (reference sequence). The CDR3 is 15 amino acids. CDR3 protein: CSASKAGTRSDTQYF. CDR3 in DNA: TGCAGTGCTAGTAAAGCGGGAACTAGATCAGATACGCAGTATTTT.

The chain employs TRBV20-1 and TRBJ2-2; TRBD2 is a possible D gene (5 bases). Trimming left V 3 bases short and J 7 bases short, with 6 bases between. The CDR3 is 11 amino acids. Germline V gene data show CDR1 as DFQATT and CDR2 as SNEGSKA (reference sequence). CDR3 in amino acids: CSASRGGELFF. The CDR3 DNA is TGCAGTGCTAGTCGGGGCGGGGAGCTGTTTTTT.

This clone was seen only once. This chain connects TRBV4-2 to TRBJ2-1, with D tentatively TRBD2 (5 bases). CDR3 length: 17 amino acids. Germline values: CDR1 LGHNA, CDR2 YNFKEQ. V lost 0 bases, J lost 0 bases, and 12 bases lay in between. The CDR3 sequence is CASSQDPFGSSYNEQFF. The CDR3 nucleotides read TGTGCCAGCAGCCAAGACCCCTTTGGGAGCTCCTACAATGAGCAGTTCTTC.

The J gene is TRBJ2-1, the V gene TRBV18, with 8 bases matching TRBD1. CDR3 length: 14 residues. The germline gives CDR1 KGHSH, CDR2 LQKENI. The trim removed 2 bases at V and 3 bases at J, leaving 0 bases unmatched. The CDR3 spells CASSPGQGYNEQFF. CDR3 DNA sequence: TGTGCCAGCTCACCAGGACAGGGCTACAATGAGCAGTTCTTC. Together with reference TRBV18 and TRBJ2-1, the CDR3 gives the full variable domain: NAGVMQNPRHLVRRRGQEARLRCSPMKGHSHVYWYRQLPEEGLKFMVYLQKENIIDESGMPKERFSAEFPKEGPSILRIQQVVRGDSAAYFCASSPGQGYNEQFFGPGTRLTVL.

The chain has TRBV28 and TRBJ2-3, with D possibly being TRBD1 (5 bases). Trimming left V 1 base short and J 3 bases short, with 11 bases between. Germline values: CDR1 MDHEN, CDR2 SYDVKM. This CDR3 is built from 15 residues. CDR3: CASSLLGLGTDTQYF. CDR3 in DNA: TGTGCCAGCAGTTTATTGGGGCTTGGTACAGATACGCAGTATTTT. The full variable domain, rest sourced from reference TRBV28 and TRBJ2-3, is DVKVTQSSRYLVKRTGEKVFLECVQDMDHENMFWYRQDPGLGLRLIYFSYDVKMKEKGDIPEGYSVSREKKERFSLILESASTNQTSMYLCASSLLGLGTDTQYFGPGTRLTVL.

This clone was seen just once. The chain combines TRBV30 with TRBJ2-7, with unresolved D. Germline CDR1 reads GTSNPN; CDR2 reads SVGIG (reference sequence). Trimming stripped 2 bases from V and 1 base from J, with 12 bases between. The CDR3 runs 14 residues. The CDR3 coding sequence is TGTGCCTGGAGTTTACACCCAGATTCCTACGAGCAGTACTTC. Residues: CAWSLHPDSYEQYF.

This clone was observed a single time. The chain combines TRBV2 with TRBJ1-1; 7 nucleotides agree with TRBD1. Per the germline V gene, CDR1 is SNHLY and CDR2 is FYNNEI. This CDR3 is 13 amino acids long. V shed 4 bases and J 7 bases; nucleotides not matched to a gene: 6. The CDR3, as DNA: TGTGCCAGCAGTGTTGTCAGGGGGATTGAAGCTTTCTTT. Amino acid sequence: CASSVVRGIEAFF.

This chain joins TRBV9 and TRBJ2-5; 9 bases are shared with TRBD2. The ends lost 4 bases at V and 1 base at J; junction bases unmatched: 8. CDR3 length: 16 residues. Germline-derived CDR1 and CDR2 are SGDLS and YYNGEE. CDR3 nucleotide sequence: TGTGCCAGCAGCCCCGGGGCTAGCGGGGTCCAAGAGACCCAGTACTTC. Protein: CASSPGASGVQETQYF.

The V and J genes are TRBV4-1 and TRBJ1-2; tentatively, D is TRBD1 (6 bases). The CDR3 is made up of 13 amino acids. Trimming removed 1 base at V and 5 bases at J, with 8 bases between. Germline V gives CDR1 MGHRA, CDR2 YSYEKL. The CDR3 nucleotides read TGCGCCAGCAGCCAAGGGGACACTTATGGCTACACCTTC. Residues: CASSQGDTYGYTF.

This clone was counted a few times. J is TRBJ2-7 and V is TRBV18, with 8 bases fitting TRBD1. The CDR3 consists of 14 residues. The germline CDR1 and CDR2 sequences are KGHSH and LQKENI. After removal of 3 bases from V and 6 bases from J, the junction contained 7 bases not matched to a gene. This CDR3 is CASSPRQGATEQYF. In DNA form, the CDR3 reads TGTGCCAGCTCACCGCGGCAGGGGGCAACCGAGCAGTACTTC. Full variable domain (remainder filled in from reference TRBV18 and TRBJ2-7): NAGVMQNPRHLVRRRGQEARLRCSPMKGHSHVYWYRQLPEEGLKFMVYLQKENIIDESGMPKERFSAEFPKEGPSILRIQQVVRGDSAAYFCASSPRQGATEQYFGPGTRLTVT.

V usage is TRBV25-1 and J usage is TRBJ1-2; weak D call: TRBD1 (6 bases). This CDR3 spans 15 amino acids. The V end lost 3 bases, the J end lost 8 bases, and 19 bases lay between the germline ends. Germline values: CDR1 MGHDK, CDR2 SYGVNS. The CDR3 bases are TGTGCCAGCAGTGATTCAGGACAGCGGTACAGGGGCTACACCTTC. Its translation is CASSDSGQRYRGYTF.

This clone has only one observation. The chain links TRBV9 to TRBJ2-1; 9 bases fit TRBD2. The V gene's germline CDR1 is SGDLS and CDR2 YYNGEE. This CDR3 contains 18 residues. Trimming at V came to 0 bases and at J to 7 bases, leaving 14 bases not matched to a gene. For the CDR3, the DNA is TGTGCCAGCAGCGTAGGAGGCGCGGGAGGGCCGGAAGTGAATGAGCAGTTCTTC. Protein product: CASSVGGAGGPEVNEQFF.

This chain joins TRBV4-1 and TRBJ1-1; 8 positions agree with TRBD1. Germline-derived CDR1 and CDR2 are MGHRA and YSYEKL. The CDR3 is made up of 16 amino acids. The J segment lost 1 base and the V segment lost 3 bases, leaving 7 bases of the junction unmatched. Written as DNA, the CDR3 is TGCGCCAGCAGCCACAGACAGGGGACATCGAACACTGAAGCTTTCTTT. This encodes CASSHRQGTSNTEAFF.

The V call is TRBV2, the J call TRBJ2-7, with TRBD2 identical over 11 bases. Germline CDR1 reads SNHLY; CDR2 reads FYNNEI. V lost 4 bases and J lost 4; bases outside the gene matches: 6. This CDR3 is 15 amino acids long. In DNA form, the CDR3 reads TGTGCCAGCAGTGCCGAACTAGCGGGAGAGTACGAGCAGTACTTC. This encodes CASSAELAGEYEQYF.

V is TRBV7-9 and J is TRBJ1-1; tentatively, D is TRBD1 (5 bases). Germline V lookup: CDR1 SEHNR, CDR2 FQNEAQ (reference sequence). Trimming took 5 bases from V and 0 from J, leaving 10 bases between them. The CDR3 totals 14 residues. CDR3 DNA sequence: TGTGCCAGCAGCCCGGACATAATGAACACTGAAGCTTTCTTT. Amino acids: CASSPDIMNTEAFF.

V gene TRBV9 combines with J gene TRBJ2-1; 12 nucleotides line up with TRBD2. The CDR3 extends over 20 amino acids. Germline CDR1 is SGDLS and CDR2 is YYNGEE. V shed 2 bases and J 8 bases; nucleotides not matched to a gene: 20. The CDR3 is CASSVEGIVASGRAVDEQFF. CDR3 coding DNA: TGTGCCAGCAGCGTCGAGGGGATAGTGGCTAGCGGGAGGGCCGTGGATGAGCAGTTCTTC.

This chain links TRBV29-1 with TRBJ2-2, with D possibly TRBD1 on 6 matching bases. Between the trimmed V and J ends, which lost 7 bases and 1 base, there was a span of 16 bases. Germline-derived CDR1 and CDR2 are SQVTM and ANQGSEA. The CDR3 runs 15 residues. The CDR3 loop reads CSAMTRTVNTGELFF. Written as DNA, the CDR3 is TGCAGCGCCATGACCCGGACAGTGAACACCGGGGAGCTGTTTTTT.

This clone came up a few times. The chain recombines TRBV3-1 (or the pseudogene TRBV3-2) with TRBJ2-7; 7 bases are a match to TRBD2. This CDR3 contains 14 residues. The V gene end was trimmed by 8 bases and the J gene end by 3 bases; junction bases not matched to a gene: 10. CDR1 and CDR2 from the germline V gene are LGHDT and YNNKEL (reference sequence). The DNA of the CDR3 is TGTGCCAGCGGAATTGGGGGGGTGGACTACGAGCAGTACTTC. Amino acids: CASGIGGVDYEQYF.

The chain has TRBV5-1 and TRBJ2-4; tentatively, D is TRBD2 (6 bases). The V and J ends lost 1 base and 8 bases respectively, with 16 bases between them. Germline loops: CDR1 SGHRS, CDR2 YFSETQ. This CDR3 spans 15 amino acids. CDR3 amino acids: CASSLYPGVRDIQYF. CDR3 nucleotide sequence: TGCGCCAGCAGCTTGTATCCGGGGGTGAGGGACATTCAGTACTTC.

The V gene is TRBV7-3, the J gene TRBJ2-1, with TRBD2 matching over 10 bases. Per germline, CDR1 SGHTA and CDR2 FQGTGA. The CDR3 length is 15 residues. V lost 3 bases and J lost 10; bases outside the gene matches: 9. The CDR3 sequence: CASSFSGGPNEEQFF. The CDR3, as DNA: TGTGCCAGCAGCTTTAGCGGGGGGCCCAATGAGGAGCAGTTCTTC.

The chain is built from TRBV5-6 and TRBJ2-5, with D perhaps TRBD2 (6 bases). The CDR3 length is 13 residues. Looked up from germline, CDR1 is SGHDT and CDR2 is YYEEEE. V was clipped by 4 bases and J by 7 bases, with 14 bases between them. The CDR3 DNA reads TGTGCCAGCAGCAACAGCGGGTTAAGGACCCAGTACTTC. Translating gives CASSNSGLRTQYF.

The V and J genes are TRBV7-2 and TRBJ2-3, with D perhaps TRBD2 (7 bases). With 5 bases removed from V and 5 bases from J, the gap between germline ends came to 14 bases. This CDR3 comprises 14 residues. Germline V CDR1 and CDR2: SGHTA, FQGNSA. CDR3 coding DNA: TGTGCCAGCAGCGGGGGGGGGCAAGGAGATACGCAGTATTTT. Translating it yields CASSGGGQGDTQYF.

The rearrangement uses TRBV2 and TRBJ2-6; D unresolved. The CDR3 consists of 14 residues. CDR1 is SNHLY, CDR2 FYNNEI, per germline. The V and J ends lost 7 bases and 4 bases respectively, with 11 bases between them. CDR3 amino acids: CASTETPGANVLTF. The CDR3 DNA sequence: TGTGCCAGCACAGAAACCCCCGGGGCCAACGTCCTGACTTTC.

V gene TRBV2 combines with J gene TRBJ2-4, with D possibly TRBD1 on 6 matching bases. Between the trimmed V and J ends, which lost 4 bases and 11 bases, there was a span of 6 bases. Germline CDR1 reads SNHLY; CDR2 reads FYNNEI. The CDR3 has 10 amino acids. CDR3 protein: CASSAGVQYF. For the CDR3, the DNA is TGTGCCAGCAGTGCAGGGGTTCAGTACTTC. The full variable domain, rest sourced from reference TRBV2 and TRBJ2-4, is EPEVTQTPSHQVTQMGQEVILRCVPISNHLYFYWYRQILGQKVEFLVSFYNNEISEKSEIFDDQFSVERPDGSNFTLKIRSTKLEDSAMYFCASSAGVQYFGAGTRLSVL.

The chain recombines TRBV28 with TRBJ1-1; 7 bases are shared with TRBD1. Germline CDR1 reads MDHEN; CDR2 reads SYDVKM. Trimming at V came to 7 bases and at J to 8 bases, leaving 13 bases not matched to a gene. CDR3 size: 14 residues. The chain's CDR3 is CASTRQGGFSEAFF. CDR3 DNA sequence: TGTGCCAGCACTCGACAGGGCGGTTTCTCCGAAGCTTTCTTT.

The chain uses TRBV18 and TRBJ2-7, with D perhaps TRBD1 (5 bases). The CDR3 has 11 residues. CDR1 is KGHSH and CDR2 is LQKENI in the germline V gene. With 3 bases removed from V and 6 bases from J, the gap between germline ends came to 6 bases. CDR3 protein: CASSPQGEQYF. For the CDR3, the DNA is TGTGCCAGCTCACCGCAGGGCGAGCAGTACTTC.

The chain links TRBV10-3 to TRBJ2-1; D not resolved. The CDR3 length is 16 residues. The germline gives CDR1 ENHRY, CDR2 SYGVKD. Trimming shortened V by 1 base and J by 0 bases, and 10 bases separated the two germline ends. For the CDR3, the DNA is TGTGCCATCAGTGAGTTGTCCTCCAGCTCCTACAATGAGCAGTTCTTC. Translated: CAISELSSSSYNEQFF.

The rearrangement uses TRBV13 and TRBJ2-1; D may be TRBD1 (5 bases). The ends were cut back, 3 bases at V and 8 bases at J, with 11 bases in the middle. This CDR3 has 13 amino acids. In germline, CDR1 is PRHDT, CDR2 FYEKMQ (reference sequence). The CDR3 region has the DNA TGTGCCAGCAGCTTGTCCAGGGTGGATGAGCAGTTCTTC. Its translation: CASSLSRVDEQFF.

For the CDR3, the DNA is TGTGCCAGTAGTATCGGGCAGGGGCGTAATTCACCCCTCCACTTT. This translates into CASSIGQGRNSPLHF. This chain joins TRBV19 and TRBJ1-6, with D tentatively TRBD1 (6 bases). The CDR3 covers 15 residues. CDR1 is LNHDA, CDR2 SQIVND, per germline (reference sequence). V was shortened by 3 bases and J by 6 bases, with 12 bases between the two germline ends.

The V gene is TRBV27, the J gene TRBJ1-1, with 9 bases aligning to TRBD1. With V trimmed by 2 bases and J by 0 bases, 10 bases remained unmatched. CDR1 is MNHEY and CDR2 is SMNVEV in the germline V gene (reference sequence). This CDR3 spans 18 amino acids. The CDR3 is CASSLRGNRGRMNTEAFF. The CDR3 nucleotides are TGTGCCAGCAGTTTAAGGGGGAACAGGGGGCGCATGAACACTGAAGCTTTCTTT.

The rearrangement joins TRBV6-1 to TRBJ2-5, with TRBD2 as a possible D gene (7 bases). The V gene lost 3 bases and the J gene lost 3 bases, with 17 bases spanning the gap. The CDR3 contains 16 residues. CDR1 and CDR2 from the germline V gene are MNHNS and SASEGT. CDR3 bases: TGTGCCAGCAGTGAGCCGAGGGGGGGGCTAAAAGAGACCCAGTACTTC. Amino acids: CASSEPRGGLKETQYF.